The clone carrying this T cell receptor (beta chain) showed up just a few times. Its antigen remains unidentified. Time point denoted: patch test 2, 6 weeks after DPC sensitization. Indicated treatment: therapeutic diphenylcyclopropenone sensitization with weekly scalp DPC. Patients had alopecia, were aged 18 to 70, and were not pregnant. These data belong to a study of human T cells and chemical hapten exposure. The overall study: Diphenylcyclopropenone, dosed weekly to the scalp, was given to patients throughout the roughly 23-week study. TCR yields differed between samples (mainly from small differences in pooled library volume).

This CDR3 region has 15 residues. The junction had 5 bases not matched to a gene; V was cut back by 3 bases and J by 6 bases. Germline V gives CDR1 MGHRA, CDR2 YSYEKL. General study points: Controls formed significantly fewer large CDR3 similarity clusters than expanded TCRs did.

TCRdb used MiXCR to reprocess the RACE reads, holding one entry per CDR3 protein. This sample carries more than 90,000 distinct CDR3 sequences, about 10% of them seen once, and the ten largest clones take about 3%. This clonotype originated in a woman in her thirties or forties with alopecia areata. Some clones in this sample may be carry-over from other donors' samples. V is TRBV4-1 and J is TRBJ1-6, with TRBD1 matching 7 bases. The sequenced sample was whole blood, obtained in connection with sensitization to the hapten diphenylcyclopropenone (DPC). CDR3 sequence reads: CASSQLQGTNSPLHF. In nucleotides, the CDR3 is TGCGCCAGCAGCCAGCTACAGGGGACTAATTCACCCCTCCACTTT.